The 16 T cell receptor beta chains below all came from one sample that was sequenced in a study of blood T cell repertoires in COVID-19. The repertoire was sequenced with immunoSEQ multiplex PCR; TCRdb's copy has only in-frame clones and lacks some. The sample has around 120,000 clones; over 70% are singletons. The specimen sequenced was peripheral blood. Receptors originate from a woman between 65 and 79 years old with acute or convalescent COVID-19.

The chain links TRBV7-3 to TRBJ1-6; D is undetermined. CDR1 is SGHTA, CDR2 FQGTGA, per germline. The CDR3 spans 14 residues. V lost 2 bases, J lost 7 bases, and 9 bases lay in between. CDR3 nucleotides: TGTGCCAGCAGCTTAGGAGGGTTGAATTCACCCCTCCACTTT. The encoded protein is CASSLGGLNSPLHF.

This clone was seen just once. This sequence joins TRBV5-4 and TRBJ1-4, with 7 bases matching TRBD1. Germline loops: CDR1 SGHNT, CDR2 YYREEE (reference sequence). J lost 5 bases, V lost 2 bases, and 9 bases had no gene match. This CDR3 is 16 amino acids long. The CDR3 nucleotides are TGTGCCAGCAGCTTAAACCCGGGACAGACAAATGAAAAACTGTTTTTT. Translation gives CASSLNPGQTNEKLFF.

V usage is TRBV5-5 and J usage is TRBJ1-6; no clear D. Trimming removed 2 bases from V and 0 bases from J, with 6 bases in between. The germline V gene encodes CDR1 SGHKS and CDR2 YYEKEE (reference sequence). CDR3 length: 15 amino acids. As DNA, the CDR3 is TGTGCCAGCAGCTTTTCGAGCTCCTATAATTCACCCCTCCACTTT. This encodes CASSFSSSYNSPLHF. The variable domain in full, completed from reference TRBV5-5 and TRBJ1-6, reads DAGVTQSPTHLIKTRGQQVTLRCSPISGHKSVSWYQQVLGQGPQFIFQYYEKEERGRGNFPDRFSARQFPNYSSELNVNALLLGDSALYLCASSFSSSYNSPLHFGNGTRLTVT.

V is TRBV7-6 and J is TRBJ2-5; 9 bases are shared with TRBD1. The ends lost 2 bases at V and 6 bases at J; junction bases unmatched: 7. Germline V gene sequence: CDR1 SGHVS, CDR2 FNYEAQ. CDR3 length: 15 residues. The CDR3 spells CASSLPGTGQKTQYF. The CDR3 nucleotides are TGTGCCAGCAGCTTACCCGGGACAGGGCAAAAGACCCAGTACTTC. The full variable domain, completed using reference TRBV7-6 and TRBJ2-5, is GAGVSQSPRYKVTKRGQDVALRCDPISGHVSLYWYRQALGQGPEFLTYFNYEAQQDKSGLPNDRFSAERPEGSISTLTIQRTEQRDSAMYRCASSLPGTGQKTQYFGPGTRLLVL.

This rearrangement joins TRBV7-6 to TRBJ2-4; 10 bases align to TRBD1. Germline lookup yields CDR1 SGHVS and CDR2 FNYEAQ. The length of the CDR3 is 15 residues. The V gene end was trimmed by 5 bases and the J gene end by 9 bases; junction bases not matched to a gene: 10. CDR3 coding DNA: TGTGCCAGCAGCCCAGGGGGGGACAGGGGTGGCATTCAGTACTTC. Encoded protein: CASSPGGDRGGIQYF.

The V gene is TRBV4-1, the J gene TRBJ1-1; TRBD1 might be the D (6 bases). Germline CDR1 reads MGHRA; CDR2 reads YSYEKL. The CDR3 sequence is 16 residues long. Trimming removed 5 bases from V and 1 base from J, with 17 bases in between. The CDR3 DNA follows: TGCGCCAGCAGCTTCGGGGCAGACAGGCCGAACACTGAAGCTTTCTTT. This sequence encodes CASSFGADRPNTEAFF.

The CDR3: CASSVAGATDTQYF. Written as DNA, the CDR3 is TGCGCCAGCAGTGTAGCGGGGGCGACAGATACGCAGTATTTT. The chain uses TRBV10-2 and TRBJ2-3, with 9 bases lining up with TRBD2. The V segment lost 4 bases and the J segment 3 bases; nucleotides outside the gene matches: 2. CDR3 length: 14 residues. From germline, CDR1 is WSHSY and CDR2 SAAADI.

The rearrangement links TRBV2 to TRBJ1-6, with 8 bases identical to TRBD1. Germline V lookup: CDR1 SNHLY, CDR2 FYNNEI. This CDR3 has 14 amino acids. V was pared by 7 bases and J by 12 bases, with 11 bases of the junction left unmatched. The chain's CDR3 is CASTSTGASGPLHF. The CDR3 DNA reads TGTGCCAGCACCTCGACAGGGGCCTCGGGACCCCTCCACTTT.

The chain carries TRBV2 and TRBJ1-1; D is unclear. The CDR3 length is 15 residues. Germline V CDR1 and CDR2: SNHLY, FYNNEI. Between the trimmed V and J ends, which lost 0 bases and 4 bases, there was a span of 12 bases. The CDR3 here is CASSEAAGLATEAFF. CDR3 in DNA: TGTGCCAGCAGTGAAGCGGCAGGTCTGGCCACTGAAGCTTTCTTT.

The chain recombines TRBV5-4 with TRBJ1-2, with 9 nucleotides matching TRBD1. This CDR3 region has 14 residues. Germline V gives CDR1 SGHNT, CDR2 YYREEE (reference sequence). V shed 4 bases, J shed 4 bases, and the junction held 5 bases outside the gene matches. This CDR3 is CASSPQGASYGYTF. CDR3 DNA sequence: TGTGCCAGCAGCCCACAGGGGGCGAGCTATGGCTACACCTTC.

CDR3: CSVGSGSDTQYF. The CDR3 bases are TGCAGCGTTGGCTCAGGGTCAGATACGCAGTATTTT. The chain combines TRBV29-1 with TRBJ2-3; perhaps TRBD1 as D (5 bases). Germline CDR1 and CDR2: SQVTM and ANQGSEA. This CDR3 has 12 residues. V shed 4 bases and J shed 4 bases, with 9 bases lying between them.

V usage is TRBV5-1 and J usage is TRBJ1-6; TRBD1 agrees at 8 bases. The CDR3 runs 17 residues. Germline values: CDR1 SGHRS, CDR2 YFSETQ. V shed 4 bases, J shed 7 bases, and the junction held 13 bases outside the gene matches. This chain's CDR3 is CASSHNPGQGTNSPLHF. CDR3 sequence (DNA): TGCGCCAGCAGCCATAACCCTGGACAGGGCACCAATTCACCCCTCCACTTT.

Regarding this clone: The junction does not match germline at one end; this may be a read error. The chain carries TRBV7-7 and TRBJ1-5; 12 nucleotides match TRBD1. Germline V gene sequence: CDR1 SSHAT, CDR2 FNYEAQ (reference sequence). This CDR3 is 16 amino acids long. The CDR3 is CASSYPGTGGDQPQHF. The CDR3 coding sequence is TGTGCTAGCAGCTATCCCGGGACAGGGGGCGATCAGCCCCAGCATTTT. The full variable domain, in which reference TRBV7-7 and TRBJ1-5 provide the parts outside the CDR3, is GAGVSQSPRYKVTKRGQDVTLRCDPISSHATLYWYQQALGQGPEFLTYFNYEAQPDKSGLPSDRFSAERPEGSISTLTIQRTEQRDSAMYRCASSYPGTGGDQPQHFGDGTRLSIL.

This rearrangement joins TRBV12-3 or TRBV12-4 to TRBJ1-6; 11 bases are shared with TRBD1. The CDR3 covers 13 residues. Trimming removed 10 bases from V and 9 bases from J; junction bases left unmatched: 5. The CDR3 loop is CATAGTGGSPLHF. The CDR3 nucleotides are TGTGCCACAGCAGGGACAGGGGGTTCACCCCTCCACTTT.

In its sample, this clone was seen once. This sequence joins TRBV7-9 and TRBJ1-3; TRBD1 agrees at 8 bases. The J segment lost 3 bases and the V segment lost 0 bases, leaving 4 bases of the junction unmatched. In germline, CDR1 is SEHNR, CDR2 FQNEAQ (reference sequence). CDR3 length equals 16 residues. The CDR3 loop reads CASSLAQGAYGNTIYF. CDR3 nucleotide sequence: TGTGCCAGCAGCTTAGCGCAGGGGGCGTATGGAAACACCATATATTTT.

The chain links TRBV19 to TRBJ2-1; D possibly corresponds to TRBD1 (6 bases). This CDR3 comprises 14 residues. The germline V gene encodes CDR1 LNHDA and CDR2 SQIVND (reference sequence). The germline V and J ends were trimmed by 10 bases and 2 bases, with 15 bases remaining between them. CDR3 protein: CATTPQGPYNEQFF. The CDR3 DNA reads TGTGCCACCACCCCACAGGGCCCCTACAATGAGCAGTTCTTC.